This T cell receptor (beta chain) was obtained from a study of blood T cell repertoires in COVID-19. Overall study context: The samples span acute and convalescent COVID-19 from the United States, Italy and Spain. T cells, B-cell-depleted T cells, or PBMCs provided the cDNA or gDNA that served as material.

The method was immunoSEQ multiplex PCR; TCRdb's version includes in-frame clones alone and lacks a portion of them. The sample holds under 250,000 clones, approximately 86% seen once. In this sample, this clone turned up once. The CDR3 spans 18 residues. In germline, CDR1 is SGHRS, CDR2 YFSETQ. V dropped 1 base and J dropped 0; count of bases not matched to a gene: 9. The chain carries TRBV5-1 and TRBJ1-1, with 10 bases matching TRBD1. The receptor was derived from a woman aged 60-75 years who had recovered from COVID-19. Material for sequencing was peripheral blood. Written as DNA, the CDR3 is TGCGCCAGCAGCTTGATACGGGACAGGGGTCTTTTGAACACTGAAGCTTTCTTT. It is translated as CASSLIRDRGLLNTEAFF.